The present T cell receptor (beta chain) was sequenced within a study of cytotoxic CD8 clonotypes in ibrutinib-treated CLL. Study details: Responses: roughly 25 partial, 2 complete; after median roughly 68 months, about 14 stayed remitted, around twelve progressed.

General observations from the study: Clonality went up at the time of ibrutinib response, stayed stable in sustained remission, and later dropped back toward its baseline level at progression. Clonotypes that were public were uncommon, and they contracted or stayed stable on treatment. Different sampling times were used for sustained-remission and progressing patients.

Using immunoSEQ multiplex PCR, the repertoire was profiled, and TCRdb retains in-frame clones only, with some absent. This sample carries some 290,000 clones, 80% of them seen once, and the ten largest clones take roughly 6.3%. Trimming took off 2 bases at V and 3 bases at J, with 11 bases between the two ends. Germline assignment: CDR1 SGHVS and CDR2 FNYEAQ. The CDR3 extends over 14 amino acids. With regard to this clone: The antigen remains unidentified.

This specimen consisted of PBMCs, obtained before ibrutinib treatment. The receptor comes from a human donor with chronic lymphocytic leukemia. The gene calls are TRBV7-6 and TRBJ2-7, with TRBD1 as a possible D gene (5 bases). Here the CDR3 DNA reads TGTGCCAGCAGCTTATCCTCAGGGAACTACGAGCAGTACTTC. Protein sequence: CASSLSSGNYEQYF. Drawing the rest from reference TRBV7-6 and TRBJ2-7, the complete variable domain is GAGVSQSPRYKVTKRGQDVALRCDPISGHVSLYWYRQALGQGPEFLTYFNYEAQQDKSGLPNDRFSAERPEGSISTLTIQRTEQRDSAMYRCASSLSSGNYEQYFGPGTRLTVT.